This paragraph reports one TCR beta chain. This entry is derived from a study of blood T cell repertoires in COVID-19. Background on the study: COVID-19 samples, acute and convalescent, were from the United States, Italy and Spain. T cells, B-cell-depleted T cells, or PBMCs provided the cDNA or gDNA that served as material.

J lost 5 bases, V lost 5 bases, and 10 bases had no gene match. Germline V gene sequence: CDR1 MNHNY, CDR2 SVGAGI (reference sequence). This CDR3 comprises 15 residues. Authors' processing steps: Reference gene primer amplification yielded estimated nucleated cell counts. The method was immunoSEQ multiplex PCR; TCRdb's version includes in-frame clones alone and lacks a portion of them. V and J calls and clone size are as listed in that table; D and trimming were resolved from the DNA. In the table there are around 240,000 clones, roughly four fifths of which are singletons. V usage is TRBV6-6 and J usage is TRBJ2-5; 8 bases are a match to TRBD1. This clonotype was sampled from a woman in her forties or fifties with acute or convalescent COVID-19. Sequencing was done on a sample of peripheral blood. The chain's CDR3 is CASSQGQGQSETQYF. The CDR3 DNA follows: TGTGCCAGCAGTCAAGGACAGGGTCAGAGTGAGACCCAGTACTTC.